These 7 T cell receptor beta chains were sequenced from one sample in a study of blood T cell repertoires in COVID-19. Profiled with immunoSEQ multiplex PCR; TCRdb holds only in-frame clones, not every one. The sample comprises fewer than 400,000 clones, roughly 89% of which are singletons, and 1.5% to 2% rests with the top ten. Sample: PBMCs or T cells enriched from blood (not recorded which). These receptors were obtained from a woman in her 30s who had recovered from COVID-19.

The V and J genes are TRBV10-1 and TRBJ2-7; 10 bases fit TRBD1. CDR3 length: 16 residues. Looked up from germline, CDR1 is WNHNN and CDR2 is SYGVQD (reference sequence). V trimming: 5 bases; J trimming: 6 bases; junction bases outside the gene matches: 13. The CDR3 sequence: CASSYTVGQGLGEQYF. The CDR3 coding sequence is TGCGCCAGCAGTTACACCGTGGGACAGGGGCTTGGCGAGCAGTACTTC.

The V call is TRBV7-2, the J call TRBJ1-4, with D perhaps TRBD1 (5 bases). CDR3 length: 15 amino acids. V lost 5 bases and J lost 7, with 17 bases in between. CDR1 and CDR2 from the germline V gene are SGHTA and FQGNSA. CDR3 in amino acids: CASSGYRRGGEKLFF. The CDR3, as DNA: TGTGCCAGCAGCGGATACAGGAGGGGCGGTGAAAAACTGTTTTTT. Full variable domain (outside the CDR3, taken from reference TRBV7-2 and TRBJ1-4): GAGVSQSPSNKVTEKGKDVELRCDPISGHTALYWYRQSLGQGLEFLIYFQGNSAPDKSGLPSDRFSAERTGGSVSTLTIQRTQQEDSAVYLCASSGYRRGGEKLFFGSGTQLSVL.

This clone was recorded only once. This rearrangement joins TRBV19 to TRBJ2-7, with 7 bases that match TRBD1. Germline V CDR1 and CDR2: LNHDA, SQIVND (reference sequence). The CDR3 totals 16 residues. V gave up 6 bases and J gave up 0 bases; unmatched junction bases: 11. CDR3 protein: CASSLTGMANSYEQYF. CDR3 bases: TGTGCCAGTAGCTTGACAGGGATGGCGAACTCCTACGAGCAGTACTTC.

The chain uses TRBV5-4 and TRBJ2-4; 8 nucleotides match TRBD2. The germline gives CDR1 SGHNT, CDR2 YYREEE (reference sequence). With 2 bases clipped from V and 8 bases from J, the junction kept 12 bases outside the gene matches. This CDR3 contains 16 residues. For the CDR3, the DNA is TGTGCCAGCAGCTTCGGCCTGACAGCGGGGGAAGACATTCAGTACTTC. Translating it yields CASSFGLTAGEDIQYF.

J is TRBJ1-5 and V is TRBV6-6, with a weak D call TRBD1 (6 bases). This CDR3 is 15 amino acids long. V lost 2 bases and J lost 11, with 19 bases in between. The V gene's germline CDR1 is MNHNY and CDR2 SVGAGI (reference sequence). The CDR3 nucleotides are TGTGCCAGCAGTTACCCGACAGGAACAATCAACACCCAGCATTTT. It is translated as CASSYPTGTINTQHF.

J is TRBJ2-3 and V is TRBV3-1 (or the pseudogene TRBV3-2); D gene unclear. Germline CDR1 and CDR2: LGHDT and YNNKEL (reference sequence). This CDR3 is 14 amino acids long. V was trimmed by 0 bases and J by 2 bases, leaving 6 bases between them. This CDR3 reads CASSQDRNTDTQYF. CDR3 DNA sequence: TGTGCCAGCAGCCAAGACAGAAACACAGATACGCAGTATTTT.

The J gene is TRBJ2-2, the V gene TRBV29-1, with D perhaps matching TRBD1 (5 bases). Germline V gives CDR1 SQVTM, CDR2 ANQGSEA. V dropped 4 bases and J dropped 4 bases, with 10 bases sitting between them. This CDR3 is built from 13 residues. CDR3 sequence (DNA): TGCAGCGTTGCCAGGGATGGCACCGGGGAGCTGTTTTTT. Encoded protein: CSVARDGTGELFF.